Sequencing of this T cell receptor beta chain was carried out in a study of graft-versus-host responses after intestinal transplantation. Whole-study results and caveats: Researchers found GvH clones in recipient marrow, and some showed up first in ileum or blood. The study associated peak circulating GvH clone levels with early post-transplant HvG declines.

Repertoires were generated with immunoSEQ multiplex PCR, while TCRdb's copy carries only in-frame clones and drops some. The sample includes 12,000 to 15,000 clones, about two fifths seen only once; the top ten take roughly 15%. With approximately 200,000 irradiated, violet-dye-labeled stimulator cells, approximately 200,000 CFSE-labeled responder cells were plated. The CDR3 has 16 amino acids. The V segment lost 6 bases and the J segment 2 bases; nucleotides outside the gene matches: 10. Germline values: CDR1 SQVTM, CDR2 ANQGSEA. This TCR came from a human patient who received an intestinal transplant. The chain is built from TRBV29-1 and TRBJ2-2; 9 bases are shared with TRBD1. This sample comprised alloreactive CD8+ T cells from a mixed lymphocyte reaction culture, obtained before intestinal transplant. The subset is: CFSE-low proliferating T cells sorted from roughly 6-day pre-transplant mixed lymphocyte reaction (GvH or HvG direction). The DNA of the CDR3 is TGCAGCGTCGACTCCCCGGGACAGGGTAACACCGGGGAGCTGTTTTTT. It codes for CSVDSPGQGNTGELFF.